This T cell receptor beta chain was profiled in a study of blood T cell repertoires in COVID-19. Study in general: Material from acute and convalescent COVID-19 was sourced from the United States, Italy and Spain. From T cells, B-cell-depleted T cells, or PBMCs came the material, which was cDNA or gDNA.

How the authors handled the data: Reference gene primers were amplified, and this amplification served to estimate nucleated cell counts. Generated by immunoSEQ multiplex PCR, the TCRdb table keeps only in-frame clones and is missing some. V, J and clone size reflect that table, while D and trimming were determined from the DNA. The table has 120,000 or so clones, less than 85% seen once; the top ten hold 2% to 3%. Germline V gene sequence: CDR1 SGHRS, CDR2 YFSETQ. V lost 4 bases to trimming and J lost 4 bases, with 8 bases between them. This CDR3 comprises 12 residues. The source is a man between 45 and 60 years old with acute or convalescent COVID-19. The sequenced material came from peripheral blood. The rearrangement joins TRBV5-1 to TRBJ1-2; possible D gene TRBD1, 5 bases. The DNA of the CDR3 is TGCGCCAGCAGCAGGGGCCTCTATGGCTACACCTTC. It encodes CASSRGLYGYTF.